This TCR beta chain stems from a study of blood T cell repertoires in COVID-19. As handled by the study authors: Estimation of nucleated cell counts was performed using reference gene primer amplification. Some clones are missing from TCRdb's copy, which holds only in-frame ones; the method was immunoSEQ multiplex PCR. V and J calls and clone size are as listed in that table; D and trimming were resolved from the DNA. Among about 320,000 clones listed, roughly 90% were seen once. The V and J ends lost 10 bases and 5 bases, in that order; junction bases with no gene match: 9. From germline, CDR1 is ENHRY and CDR2 SYGVKD. The CDR3 is made up of 13 amino acids. Exposed enrollees encountered a COVID-19 case at some point within 2 weeks before study entry.

The chain has TRBV10-3 and TRBJ2-7; 9 bases map to TRBD1. The clonotype comes from a woman aged 25 to 45 who had been exposed to COVID-19. Material for sequencing was PBMCs or T cells enriched from blood (not recorded which). CDR3 in DNA: TGTGCCAACAGCCCGGGACAGGGCCACGAGCAGTACTTC. It codes for CANSPGQGHEQYF.